This T cell receptor (beta chain) was recorded in a study of regulatory T cells in long-lasting Graves disease. Study-wide results and limits: Since the sample size was small, accuracy may have been reduced.

This clonotype was seen just once. The target antigen is unknown. The CDR3 ends on some other residue instead of the conserved phenylalanine or tryptophan, so this is likely a read error. Stated time point: newly diagnosed GD, antithyroid drugs for less than 3 months. RNA extracted from PBMCs served as the sequencing template. After removal of 8 bases from V and 2 bases from J, the junction contained 7 bases not matched to a gene. Germline CDR1 and CDR2: DFQATT and SNEGSKA (reference sequence). The CDR3 contains 14 residues. Construction of TCR beta libraries relied on iRepertoire HTBI primers and on Arm-PCR targeting CDR3 regions. TCRdb re-analysed the multiplex PCR reads in MiXCR, keeping a single row per CDR3 protein. This sample yields about 430,000 distinct CDR3 sequences, of which about 15% are seen a single time; approximately 7.8% belongs to the top ten. These data were likewise used in another study, on T cells in Graves' hyperthyroidism and ophthalmopathy. According to that study: First-round RT-PCR of the TCR CDR3 relied on the HTBI primer set. Stable hyperthyroidism and ophthalmopathy were separated using 13 V-J signatures.

Material: peripheral blood mononuclear cells (PBMCs), obtained at new diagnosis, from a patient treated with antithyroid drugs. The sequence was obtained from a woman between 40 and 55 years old with Graves disease. The rearrangement uses TRBV20-1 and TRBJ2-1, with TRBD2 matching 9 bases. CDR3 DNA: TGCAGTCCTATGCGACTAGCGGCCTACAATGAGCAGTTCTCC. Translating it yields CSPMRLAAYNEQFS.